Detailed here is one TCR beta chain. Its antigen is unknown. This CDR3 is 12 amino acids long. Germline assignment: CDR1 SGHNT and CDR2 YENEEA. Trimming pared 3 bases from V and 11 bases from J, leaving 13 bases between. Generated by immunoSEQ multiplex PCR, the TCRdb table keeps only in-frame clones and is missing some. The table records 100,000 to 150,000 clones, approximately 88% of them present only once. The data are from a study of T cell responses to AZD1222 COVID-19 vaccine. In the study overall: Second-dose groups at about 4 or about 12 weeks were pooled.

The study, taken as a whole, reports: Spike-specific TCR breadth and depth rose after two AZD1222 doses.

Sequences were derived from peripheral blood, sampled on day 0 of AZD1222 vaccination. The chain combines TRBV11-3 with TRBJ1-1; weak D call: TRBD1 (5 bases). The receptor was derived from an adult in good health. CDR3 region: CASSLNPEGAFF. CDR3 nucleotides: TGTGCCAGCAGCTTGAACCCGGAGGGGGCTTTCTTT.